Listed here are 19 T cell receptor beta chains from one sample, sequenced in a study of T cell repertoires in cytomegalovirus infection. Their target antigens are unknown. TCRdb re-analysed the reads in MiXCR, keeping a single row per CDR3 protein. The table records hundreds of thousands of distinct CDR3 sequences, about 44% of them present only once. The material sequenced was cultured PBMCs, taken from culture after CMV antigen stimulation. Receptor source: a human donor in good health (CMV status not recorded). Some clones in this sample may be carry-over from other donors' samples.

The CDR3 nucleotides are TGTGCCAGCGGATCACCGGGCCTTAACTATGGCTACACCTTC. Its protein is CASGSPGLNYGYTF. The genes are TRBV12-3 or TRBV12-4 and TRBJ1-2; D uncertain. Trimming took off 8 bases at V and 1 base at J, with 14 bases between the two ends. This CDR3 region has 14 residues.

J is TRBJ1-5 and V is TRBV12-3 or TRBV12-4, with no clear D. Trimming shortened V by 6 bases and J by 4 bases, and 16 bases separated the two germline ends. The CDR3 has 15 amino acids. Here the CDR3 DNA reads TGTGCCAGCAGCTCCATACGGGCTGCTAATCAGCCCCAGCATTTT. Amino acid sequence: CASSSIRAANQPQHF.

This chain connects TRBV7-6 to TRBJ1-2, with 7 bases matching TRBD1. With 5 bases clipped from V and 6 bases from J, the junction kept 12 bases outside the gene matches. The germline V gene encodes CDR1 SGHVS and CDR2 FNYEAQ. The CDR3 is 15 amino acids. The CDR3 nucleotides read TGTGCCAGCAGCCTAAAACCGACAGGGTTTGATGGCTACACCTTC. Translating gives CASSLKPTGFDGYTF.

The rearrangement links TRBV6-6 to TRBJ2-1, with D unclear. Germline V gene data show CDR1 as MNHNY and CDR2 as SVGAGI (reference sequence). Trimming pared 0 bases from V and 9 bases from J, leaving 9 bases between. CDR3 size: 13 residues. This CDR3 is CASSYSTLFEQFF. CDR3 in DNA: TGTGCCAGCAGTTACTCGACGCTATTTGAGCAGTTCTTC.

The V call is TRBV7-6, the J call TRBJ2-7, with 7 bases identical to TRBD2. The V gene's germline CDR1 is SGHVS and CDR2 FNYEAQ. This CDR3 has 16 residues. Losses at the gene ends were 5 bases for V and 3 bases for J; bases not matched to a gene: 13. The CDR3 nucleotides read TGTGCCAGCAGCGTACAGATAGCGGGCACCTACTACGAGCAGTACTTC. Amino acid sequence: CASSVQIAGTYYEQYF.

This clonotype was detected only a few times. J is TRBJ2-7 and V is TRBV7-6; D assignment may be TRBD1 or TRBD2 (5 bases each). Germline V CDR1 and CDR2: SGHVS, FNYEAQ. The V gene lost 4 bases and the J gene lost 5 bases, with 15 bases spanning the gap. The CDR3 is 14 residues long. In DNA form, the CDR3 reads TGTGCCAGCAGCTACCGCTTCGGGACCGACGAGCAGTACTTC. Its protein is CASSYRFGTDEQYF.

The chain joins TRBV6-1 to TRBJ2-2; TRBD1 is a possible D gene (6 bases). Germline V gene data show CDR1 as MNHNS and CDR2 as SASEGT. The germline V and J ends were trimmed by 0 bases and 7 bases, with 18 bases remaining between them. This CDR3 spans 17 amino acids. Here the CDR3 DNA reads TGTGCCAGCAGTGAAGCCCCACCAGGGGTTATAGGCGGGGAGCTGTTTTTT. It is translated as CASSEAPPGVIGGELFF.

This clonotype was recorded once. This chain uses TRBV12-3 or TRBV12-4 with TRBJ1-6; unclear D gene. The V end lost 4 bases, the J end lost 2 bases, and 12 bases lay between the germline ends. The CDR3 covers 16 residues. The CDR3 nucleotides are TGTGCCAGCAGTTCACTCCCGGAAGCCTATAATTCACCCCTCCACTTT. Protein product: CASSSLPEAYNSPLHF.

This clonotype was detected a few times. This sequence joins TRBV7-2 and TRBJ1-1; D is possibly TRBD1 (5 bases). Germline V gives CDR1 SGHTA, CDR2 FQGNSA. CDR3 size: 14 residues. Deletions cut 3 bases from V and 1 base from J, with 9 bases between. The chain's CDR3 is CASSLGRANTEAFF. CDR3 DNA: TGTGCCAGCAGCTTGGGACGGGCGAACACTGAAGCTTTCTTT.

The V gene is TRBV7-2, the J gene TRBJ1-5, with a tentative D call TRBD1 (5 bases). V lost 1 base, J lost 6 bases, and 19 bases lay in between. CDR1 SGHTA and CDR2 FQGNSA come from the germline V gene. The CDR3 extends over 17 amino acids. CDR3 sequence: CASSLVHRGGVIQPQHF. The CDR3 DNA reads as TGTGCCAGCAGCTTAGTGCATAGGGGAGGGGTCATTCAGCCCCAGCATTTT.

The J gene is TRBJ2-7, the V gene TRBV5-5; the match to TRBD1 covers 8 bases. Germline V gene lookup returns CDR1 SGHKS and CDR2 YYEKEE (reference sequence). CDR3 length equals 15 residues. After removal of 0 bases from V and 3 bases from J, the junction contained 5 bases not matched to a gene. The CDR3 bases are TGTGCCAGCAGCTTGGAGGCAGGGGGCTTCTACGAGCAGTACTTC. Amino acid sequence: CASSLEAGGFYEQYF. Filled out from reference TRBV5-5 and TRBJ2-7, the complete variable domain reads DAGVTQSPTHLIKTRGQQVTLRCSPISGHKSVSWYQQVLGQGPQFIFQYYEKEERGRGNFPDRFSARQFPNYSSELNVNALLLGDSALYLCASSLEAGGFYEQYFGPGTRLTVT.

V is TRBV19 and J is TRBJ2-5, with TRBD2 matching over 8 bases. The ends lost 6 bases at V and 1 base at J; junction bases unmatched: 7. The CDR3 length is 15 residues. CDR1 LNHDA and CDR2 SQIVND come from the germline V gene (reference sequence). The CDR3 DNA is TGTGCCAGTAGCCCCCAGCGGGGGACCCAAGAGACCCAGTACTTC. As protein: CASSPQRGTQETQYF.

The table lists this clonotype with a few counts. The V and J genes are TRBV6-5 and TRBJ2-5, with 7 bases identical to TRBD1. Trimming cost V 6 bases and J 0 bases; bases outside gene matches: 4. Germline V gene data show CDR1 as MNHEY and CDR2 as SVGAGI. This CDR3 is built from 14 residues. The CDR3 here is CASSQTGYQETQYF. The CDR3 DNA sequence: TGTGCCAGCAGCCAGACAGGGTACCAAGAGACCCAGTACTTC.

There are a few counts of this clonotype. J is TRBJ2-3 and V is TRBV6-1; D remains unclear. V lost 9 bases and J 3 bases, leaving 7 bases between the germline ends. CDR3 length: 11 amino acids. Germline V gene data show CDR1 as MNHNS and CDR2 as SASEGT. Here the CDR3 reads CASTRTDTQYF. The CDR3 DNA reads TGTGCCAGTACGCGAACAGATACGCAGTATTTT.

The CDR3 region has the DNA TGTGCCAGCAGCTCCGGCGGTCTAAACGAGCAGTACTTC. Its translation: CASSSGGLNEQYF. This chain uses TRBV7-2 with TRBJ2-7; D uncertain. Trimming stripped 4 bases from V and 5 bases from J, with 12 bases between. This CDR3 comprises 13 residues. Germline assignment: CDR1 SGHTA and CDR2 FQGNSA.

The chain uses TRBV6-2 or TRBV6-3 and TRBJ2-1; D may be TRBD1 (6 bases). The V end was cut by 2 bases, the J end by 3 bases, with 20 bases between. The CDR3 length is 18 residues. The germline V gene has CDR1 MNHEY and CDR2 SVGEGT. The CDR3 loop reads CASSYARGRIPLYNEQFF. Here the CDR3 DNA reads TGTGCCAGCAGTTACGCCAGGGGCAGGATTCCCCTCTACAATGAGCAGTTCTTC.

The chain recombines TRBV29-1 with TRBJ2-3; no reliable D call. The V gene lost 7 bases and the J gene lost 3 bases, with 14 bases spanning the gap. Germline assignment: CDR1 SQVTM and CDR2 ANQGSEA. The CDR3 is 13 residues long. The CDR3 loop is CSAAWMGTDTQYF. The CDR3 DNA follows: TGCAGCGCCGCCTGGATGGGGACAGATACGCAGTATTTT.

J is TRBJ1-5 and V is TRBV5-4; D gene unclear. V lost 4 bases to trimming and J lost 7 bases, with 12 bases between them. The CDR3 has 13 amino acids. CDR1 and CDR2 (germline): SGHNT, YYREEE (reference sequence). Here the CDR3 reads CASSVDVGQPQHF. The CDR3 DNA reads as TGTGCCAGCAGCGTGGACGTGGGCCAGCCCCAGCATTTT.

The CDR3 is CSARHGQGAVGYTF. CDR3 nucleotide sequence: TGCAGTGCTAGACATGGACAGGGGGCTGTCGGCTACACCTTC. The J gene is TRBJ1-2, the V gene TRBV20-1; 11 bases line up with TRBD1. CDR3 length equals 14 residues. J was trimmed by 8 bases and V by 2 bases; bases with no gene match: 7. Germline V gene lookup returns CDR1 DFQATT and CDR2 SNEGSKA (reference sequence).